This paragraph reports one T cell receptor (beta chain). The antigen this receptor binds is unknown. Per-nucleotide qualities are absent, and no much larger clonotype sits a single base away. The CDR3 regions of human TCRbeta chains were analyzed by immunosequencing. As for the original processing: Repertoire TCRs were checked for matches against a reference library of SARS-CoV-2-specific TCRs that had been generated using the MIRA antigen-specificity platform. Breadth meant the fraction of unique TCRs that were SARS-CoV-2-associated, whereas depth meant the fraction of total T cells that were SARS-CoV-2-associated. Using the MIRA data, every spike-specific TCR was mapped to the spike region that the TCR reacted to and assigned to either a CD4 or a CD8 class. Log10-transformed breadth and depth values were compared by one-way ANOVA with Sidak's multiple comparisons tests. TCRdb's version of the immuneACCESS table is confined to in-frame rearrangements and falls short of the full clone set. An unresolved V gene accounts for under half of the shortfall where checked; the remainder is of unknown origin. Clone size and the V and J calls come from that table; the DNA yielded D and trimming. The sample includes about 99,000 clones, with roughly 87% observed a single time. The biggest ten clones account for around 4.8% of the sample.

The entry originates in a study of T cell responses to AZD1222 COVID-19 vaccine (dated by TCRdb to the early 2020s). Study-wide context: AZD1222 recipients given second doses at about 4 weeks or at about 12 weeks were pooled, since spike-specific TCR depth and breadth were not found to differ between the two schedules. TCR sequencing was performed for roughly 250 trial participants, of whom 200 to 220 were given two doses of AZD1222 and some 26 were given two doses of MenACWY control vaccine. Enrollment into the trials was organized by age into subgroups of 18-55, 56-69 and 70-plus years, and those subgroups contained approximately 150, 30 and 60 TCR-sequenced participants, respectively. Results the study describes overall, beyond this receptor: Because no day 14 peak-response samples were available, the repertoires could be characterized only after the peak T cell response. Nearly half of unique spike-specific TCRs reportedly recognized epitopes outside regions mutated in the B.1.351 and B.1.1.7 variants. Conclusions about previously exposed vaccinees were limited because only six or seven AZD1222 recipients were SARS-CoV-2 seropositive at baseline. Participants were mostly white British and included more females than males, and it was suggested by the authors that clonal diversity may have been underestimated. The 56-69-year group was small, and its depth increase did not reach significance, likely because of low power. The whole spike protein was spanned by vaccine-associated CD4 TCRs, and dominant responses were seen in regions 160-218 and 743-854. Spike-specific TCR breadth and depth rose significantly after two AZD1222 doses compared with day 0 and with MenACWY recipients.

The sample's time point label, decoded: baseline before first vaccination. Vaccinee samples were obtained from the UK trials COV001 and COV002, which included a single-blind randomized controlled phase 2/3 trial of AZD1222 (ChAdOx1 nCoV-19) in healthy adults. Trial participant PBMC samples were collected at day 0 and day 28 after the second dose for TCRbeta chain sequencing. The sequence was collected from an adult in good health. The material sequenced was peripheral blood, taken on day 0 of AZD1222 vaccination.

The DNA reads TGTGCCAGCAGCCAAGACAGCGGGGGCACGCGGGAGCAGTACTTC. This gives the protein CASSQDSGGTREQYF. The V and J segments used are TRBV3-1 (or the pseudogene TRBV3-2) and TRBJ2-7; 8 bases in the middle match TRBD2. Clipping removes 0 bases from V and 7 bases from J, with 8 as the unmatched junction base count. Taken from cysteine to phenylalanine, the CDR3 has 15 residues. CDR3 DNA is the only sequence kept; it has 45 bases, read in frame from the first base. CDR1 is given as LGHDT and CDR2 as YNNKEL, both from the germline V gene (reference sequence).